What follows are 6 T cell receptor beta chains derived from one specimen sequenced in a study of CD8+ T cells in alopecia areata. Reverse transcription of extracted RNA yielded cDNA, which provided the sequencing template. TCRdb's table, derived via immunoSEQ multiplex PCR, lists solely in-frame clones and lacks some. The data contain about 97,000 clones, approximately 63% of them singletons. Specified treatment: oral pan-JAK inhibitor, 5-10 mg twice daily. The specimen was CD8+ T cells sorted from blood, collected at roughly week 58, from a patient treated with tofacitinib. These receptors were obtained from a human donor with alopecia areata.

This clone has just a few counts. The CDR3 loop is CASRLSYEQYF. The DNA of the CDR3 is TGTGCCAGCAGACTCAGCTACGAGCAGTACTTC. The V and J genes are TRBV2 and TRBJ2-7; no reliable D call. Per the germline V gene, CDR1 is SNHLY and CDR2 is FYNNEI. Trimming pared 6 bases from V and 3 bases from J, leaving 6 bases between. The CDR3 spans 11 residues.

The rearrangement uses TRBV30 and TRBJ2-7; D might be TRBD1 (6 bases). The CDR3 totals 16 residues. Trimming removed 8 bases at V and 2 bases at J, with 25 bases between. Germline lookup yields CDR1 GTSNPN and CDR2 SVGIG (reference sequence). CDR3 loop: CAGDTRDGTNPYEQYF. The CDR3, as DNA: TGTGCCGGGGACACTCGGGACGGTACTAACCCCTACGAGCAGTACTTC.

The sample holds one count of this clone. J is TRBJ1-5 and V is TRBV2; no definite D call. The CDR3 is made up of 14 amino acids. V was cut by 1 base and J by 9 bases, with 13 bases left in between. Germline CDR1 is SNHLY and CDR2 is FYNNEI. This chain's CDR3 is CASSEEKYPGPQHF. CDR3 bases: TGTGCCAGCAGTGAAGAGAAGTACCCTGGGCCCCAGCATTTT. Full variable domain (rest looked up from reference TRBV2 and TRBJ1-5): EPEVTQTPSHQVTQMGQEVILRCVPISNHLYFYWYRQILGQKVEFLVSFYNNEISEKSEIFDDQFSVERPDGSNFTLKIRSTKLEDSAMYFCASSEEKYPGPQHFGDGTRLSIL.

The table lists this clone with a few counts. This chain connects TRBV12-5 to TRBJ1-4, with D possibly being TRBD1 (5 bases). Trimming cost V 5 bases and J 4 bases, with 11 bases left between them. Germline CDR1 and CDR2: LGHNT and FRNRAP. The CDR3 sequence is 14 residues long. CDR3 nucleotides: TGTGCTAGTGGTACCGGGACGGTTAATGAAAAACTGTTTTTT. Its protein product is CASGTGTVNEKLFF.

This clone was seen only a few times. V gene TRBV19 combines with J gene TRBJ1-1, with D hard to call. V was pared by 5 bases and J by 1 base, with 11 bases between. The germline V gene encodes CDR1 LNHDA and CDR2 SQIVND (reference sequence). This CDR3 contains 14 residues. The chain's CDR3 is CASSPGVSNTEAFF. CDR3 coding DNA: TGTGCCAGTAGTCCGGGAGTTTCGAACACTGAAGCTTTCTTT.

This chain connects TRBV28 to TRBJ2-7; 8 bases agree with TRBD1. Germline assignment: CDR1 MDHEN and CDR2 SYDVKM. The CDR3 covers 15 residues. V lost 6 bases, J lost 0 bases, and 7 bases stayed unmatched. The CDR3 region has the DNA TGTGCCAGCAGACGGGGGACAGGCTCCTCCTACGAGCAGTACTTC. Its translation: CASRRGTGSSYEQYF.